The 14 T cell receptor beta chains below were found in one sample sequenced in a study of T cells in localized non-small cell lung cancer. Repertoires were generated with immunoSEQ multiplex PCR, while TCRdb's copy carries only in-frame clones and drops some. The table shows fewer than 25,000 clones, with roughly nine tenths occurring only once. Sequenced material: peripheral blood, taken before any cancer treatment. All receptors come from a male donor at least 60 years old with stage I lung adenocarcinoma.

V gene TRBV5-4 combines with J gene TRBJ2-2; TRBD2 aligns across 11 bases. The CDR3 is made up of 16 amino acids. The germline V gene encodes CDR1 SGHNT and CDR2 YYREEE (reference sequence). The V segment lost 4 bases and the J segment 5 bases; nucleotides outside the gene matches: 7. Written as DNA, the CDR3 is TGTGCCAGCAGCCCTACTAGCGGGAGATGGACCGGGGAGCTGTTTTTT. It is translated as CASSPTSGRWTGELFF.

The genes are TRBV30 and TRBJ2-2; D not resolved. The V and J ends lost 1 base and 5 bases respectively, with 8 bases between them. Germline CDR1 reads GTSNPN; CDR2 reads SVGIG (reference sequence). The CDR3 is 13 amino acids. CDR3 in amino acids: CAWSGKRTGELFF. Here the CDR3 DNA reads TGTGCCTGGAGTGGCAAGAGGACCGGGGAGCTGTTTTTT.

This clone was seen a single time. The rearrangement uses TRBV28 and TRBJ1-3, with TRBD1 identical over 7 bases. This CDR3 is 14 amino acids long. Germline trimming cut 10 bases from V and 2 bases from J; bases unmatched to any gene: 8. Germline assignment: CDR1 MDHEN and CDR2 SYDVKM. This chain's CDR3 is CATLGDSAGNTIYF. DNA for the CDR3: TGTGCCACTCTGGGGGACAGTGCTGGAAACACCATATATTTT.

The V gene is TRBV14, the J gene TRBJ2-2; D call uncertain. This CDR3 has 14 residues. Germline V gives CDR1 SGHDN, CDR2 FVKESK. V was shortened by 4 bases and J by 1 base, with 7 bases between the two germline ends. The CDR3 bases are TGTGCCAGCAGCCTTTCATGGAACACCGGGGAGCTGTTTTTT. Translated: CASSLSWNTGELFF.

This sequence joins TRBV10-3 and TRBJ2-4; D uncertain. Trimming removed 3 bases at V and 0 bases at J, with 6 bases between. Germline assignment: CDR1 ENHRY and CDR2 SYGVKD. The length of the CDR3 is 14 residues. The DNA of the CDR3 is TGTGCCATCAGTGAAGAACTAGCCAAAAACATTCAGTACTTC. As protein: CAISEELAKNIQYF.

The chain combines TRBV10-3 with TRBJ1-1; 7 nucleotides match TRBD1. The CDR3 loop spans 14 amino acids. CDR1 and CDR2 from the germline V gene are ENHRY and SYGVKD. J was trimmed by 0 bases and V by 6 bases; bases with no gene match: 4. The chain's CDR3 is CAIRRGQLNTEAFF. As DNA, the CDR3 is TGTGCCATCAGGCGGGGACAGTTGAACACTGAAGCTTTCTTT.

The rearrangement links TRBV7-8 to TRBJ2-5; 10 bases align to TRBD2. CDR1 SGHVS and CDR2 FQNEAQ come from the germline V gene. The ends lost 1 base at V and 0 bases at J; junction bases unmatched: 2. The CDR3 contains 16 residues. CDR3 amino acids: CASSLDGLADQETQYF. In DNA form, the CDR3 reads TGTGCCAGCAGCTTAGATGGACTAGCGGACCAAGAGACCCAGTACTTC.

This chain joins TRBV15 and TRBJ2-7, with D possibly TRBD2 on 5 matching bases. From germline, CDR1 is LNHNV and CDR2 YYDKDF (reference sequence). This CDR3 is built from 17 residues. V was trimmed by 0 bases and J by 2 bases, leaving 17 bases between them. CDR3 coding DNA: TGTGCCACCAGCAGAGATCACGGAGGCGGGTTGGCCTACGAGCAGTACTTC. Its protein is CATSRDHGGGLAYEQYF.

On this clone: At one boundary the junction diverges from the germline segment, which might be a read error. The rearrangement uses TRBV6-6 and TRBJ2-5; the D is unclear. Germline CDR1 is MNHNY and CDR2 is SVGAGI (reference sequence). The CDR3 sequence is 12 residues long. CDR3 nucleotides: TGTGCCAGCAGTGACTCGGGTGAGACCCAGTACTTC. Translation gives CASSDSGETQYF.

J is TRBJ1-1 and V is TRBV30, with no clear D. Trimming removed 4 bases from V and 2 bases from J, with 14 bases in between. Per the germline V gene, CDR1 is GTSNPN and CDR2 is SVGIG (reference sequence). The CDR3 spans 14 residues. CDR3 coding DNA: TGTGCCTGGACTACAACCTTCTCTAACACTGAAGCTTTCTTT. This translates into CAWTTTFSNTEAFF.

This CDR3 is CASSPPSEGLMNTEAFF. CDR3 nucleotides: TGTGCCAGCTCACCACCTAGTGAGGGTCTCATGAACACTGAAGCTTTCTTT. The genes are TRBV18 and TRBJ1-1; D unresolved. Germline V gene sequence: CDR1 KGHSH, CDR2 LQKENI. The CDR3 is 17 amino acids. V was clipped by 0 bases and J by 0 bases, with 14 bases between them.

This chain uses TRBV9 with TRBJ2-1, with TRBD2 matching over 8 bases. V shed 6 bases, J shed 5 bases, and the junction held 7 bases outside the gene matches. The germline V gene encodes CDR1 SGDLS and CDR2 YYNGEE. This CDR3 is built from 14 residues. CDR3: CASTKGLVNNEQFF. The CDR3 region has the DNA TGTGCCAGCACCAAGGGACTAGTGAACAATGAGCAGTTCTTC.

This clone appeared once. The chain is built from TRBV18 and TRBJ2-1, with 13 bases that match TRBD2. CDR1 and CDR2 from the germline V gene are KGHSH and LQKENI. Trimming cost V 3 bases and J 7 bases; bases outside gene matches: 3. The CDR3 extends over 15 amino acids. CDR3 nucleotide sequence: TGTGCCAGCTCACCGCGGACTAGCGGGAGTAATGAGCAGTTCTTC. It specifies CASSPRTSGSNEQFF.

This chain connects TRBV27 to TRBJ1-2; 8 bases agree with TRBD1. In germline, CDR1 is MNHEY, CDR2 SMNVEV (reference sequence). This CDR3 is built from 14 residues. With V trimmed by 6 bases and J by 3 bases, 6 bases remained unmatched. The CDR3 DNA reads as TGTGCCAGCAGCGTCCAGGGGGCCCACTATGGCTACACCTTC. It is translated as CASSVQGAHYGYTF.